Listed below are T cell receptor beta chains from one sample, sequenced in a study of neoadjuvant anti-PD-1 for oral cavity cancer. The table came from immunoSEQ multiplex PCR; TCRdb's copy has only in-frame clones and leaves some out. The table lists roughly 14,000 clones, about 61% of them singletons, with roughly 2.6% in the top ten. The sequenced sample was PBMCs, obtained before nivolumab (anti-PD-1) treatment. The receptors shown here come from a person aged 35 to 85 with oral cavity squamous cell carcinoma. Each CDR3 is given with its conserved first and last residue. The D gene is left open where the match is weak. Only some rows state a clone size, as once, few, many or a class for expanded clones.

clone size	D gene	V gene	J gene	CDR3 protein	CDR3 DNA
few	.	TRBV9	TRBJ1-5	CASSPTPDQPQHF	TGTGCCAGCAGCCCGACACCGGATCAGCCCCAGCATTTT
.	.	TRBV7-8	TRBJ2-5	CASSPLGTSGRETQYF	TGTGCCAGCAGCCCACTCGGGACTTCCGGGCGCGAGACCCAGTACTTC
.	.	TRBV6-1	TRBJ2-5	CASSELEGAPETQYF	TGTGCCAGCAGTGAACTGGAGGGGGCGCCGGAGACCCAGTACTTC
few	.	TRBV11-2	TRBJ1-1	CASKIIRKTNTEAFF	TGTGCCAGCAAAATTATCCGTAAGACGAACACTGAAGCTTTCTTT
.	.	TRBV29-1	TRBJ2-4	CSSWGGENIQYF	TGCAGCTCCTGGGGCGGGGAAAACATTCAGTACTTC
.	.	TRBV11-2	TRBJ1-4	CASSSPWGTNEKLFF	TGTGCCAGCAGCTCCCCGTGGGGGACTAATGAAAAACTGTTTTTT
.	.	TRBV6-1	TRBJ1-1	CASQKGPERVTEAFF	TGTGCCAGCCAGAAGGGACCCGAGAGGGTGACTGAAGCTTTCTTT
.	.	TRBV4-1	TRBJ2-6	CASSRIISGANVLTF	TGCGCCAGCAGCCGAATCATTTCTGGGGCCAACGTCCTGACTTTC
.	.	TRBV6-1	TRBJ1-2	CATHRGGGYGYTF	TGTGCCACTCACCGCGGGGGGGGCTATGGCTACACCTTC
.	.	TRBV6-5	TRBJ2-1	CASSFQGNEQFF	TGTGCCAGCAGTTTTCAGGGTAATGAGCAGTTCTTC
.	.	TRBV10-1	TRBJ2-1	CASSENSWGNEQFF	TGCGCCAGCAGTGAGAATTCCTGGGGTAATGAGCAGTTCTTC
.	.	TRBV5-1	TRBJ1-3	CASSFSGSSGNTIYF	TGCGCCAGCAGCTTCTCTGGGAGCTCTGGAAACACCATATATTTT
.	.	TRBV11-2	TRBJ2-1	CASSRRTGRRNEQFF	TGTGCCAGCAGCCGAAGGACGGGTCGTCGAAATGAGCAGTTCTTC
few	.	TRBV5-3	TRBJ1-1	CARSLGGPDAEAFF	TGTGCCAGAAGCTTGGGGGGGCCTGACGCTGAAGCTTTCTTT
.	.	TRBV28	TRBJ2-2	CASSPGGELFF	TGTGCCAGCAGTCCAGGGGGGGAGCTGTTTTTT
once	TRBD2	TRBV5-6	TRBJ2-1	CASSLRTSGNNEQFF	TGTGCCAGCAGCTTAAGGACTAGCGGCAACAATGAGCAGTTCTTC
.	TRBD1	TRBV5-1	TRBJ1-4	CASSTGQENEKLFF	TGCGCCAGCAGCACGGGACAGGAGAATGAAAAACTGTTTTTT
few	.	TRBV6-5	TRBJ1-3	CASSYSWGNGNTIYF	TGTGCCAGCAGTTACTCGTGGGGTAATGGAAACACCATATATTTT
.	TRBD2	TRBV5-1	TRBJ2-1	CASSPIAGGSGSEQFF	TGCGCCAGCAGCCCAATAGCGGGAGGCAGTGGTAGTGAGCAGTTCTTC
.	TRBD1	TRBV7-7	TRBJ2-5	CASSPDRGYETQYF	TGTGCCAGCAGCCCGGACAGGGGGTACGAGACCCAGTACTTC
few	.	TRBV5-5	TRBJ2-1	CASSFSSAEQFF	TGTGCCAGCAGCTTTAGTTCGGCTGAGCAGTTCTTC
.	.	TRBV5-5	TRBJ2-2	CASRGLSMSGELFF	TGTGCCAGCAGGGGACTCTCAATGTCCGGGGAGCTGTTTTTT
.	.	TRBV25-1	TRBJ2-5	CASSESRETQYF	TGTGCCAGCAGTGAAAGCAGGGAGACCCAGTACTTC
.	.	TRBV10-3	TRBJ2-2	CAISESKGKTGELFF	TGTGCCATCAGTGAGTCCAAGGGGAAGACCGGGGAGCTGTTTTTT
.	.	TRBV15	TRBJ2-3	CATSMRRTSTDTQYF	TGTGCCACCAGCATGAGGCGGACTAGCACAGATACGCAGTATTTT
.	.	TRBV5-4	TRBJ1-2	CASSRSNYGYTF	TGTGCCAGCAGCCGTTCTAACTATGGCTACACCTTC
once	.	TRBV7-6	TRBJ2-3	CASSLGRGGTQYF	TGTGCCAGCAGCTTAGGCAGGGGAGGTACGCAGTATTTT
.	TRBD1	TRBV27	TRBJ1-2	CASRKTGGGINGYTF	TGTGCCAGCAGGAAGACAGGGGGCGGTATAAATGGCTACACCTTC
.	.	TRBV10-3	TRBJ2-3	CAISEGAGAYTDTQYF	TGTGCCATCAGTGAAGGTGCAGGGGCTTACACAGATACGCAGTATTTT
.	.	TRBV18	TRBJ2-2	CASSPIMAQGTGELFF	TGTGCCAGCTCACCAATCATGGCTCAAGGGACCGGGGAGCTGTTTTTT
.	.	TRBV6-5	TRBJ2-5	CASSYEEGRETQYF	TGTGCCAGCAGTTACGAGGAGGGGCGGGAGACCCAGTACTTC
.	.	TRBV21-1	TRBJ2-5	CASSKEHLLQETQYF	TGTGCCAGCAGCAAAGAACATCTCCTACAAGAGACCCAGTACTTC
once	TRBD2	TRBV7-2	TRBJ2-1	CASSLAGTNNEQFF	TGTGCCAGCAGCTTAGCGGGGACTAACAATGAGCAGTTCTTC
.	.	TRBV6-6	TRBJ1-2	CASSYRTNYGYTF	TGTGCCAGCAGTTACCGGACAAACTATGGCTACACCTTC
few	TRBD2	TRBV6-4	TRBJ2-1	CASSDSGGGVYNEQFF	TGTGCCAGCAGTGACTCGGGCGGGGGGGTATACAATGAGCAGTTCTTC
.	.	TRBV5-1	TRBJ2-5	CASSSSGGSVRETQYF	TGCGCCAGCAGCTCGTCCGGGGGCAGCGTTCGAGAGACCCAGTACTTC
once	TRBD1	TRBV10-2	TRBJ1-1	CASYETGGYNEAFF	TGCGCCAGTTACGAGACAGGGGGCTATAATGAAGCTTTCTTT
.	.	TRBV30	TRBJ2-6	CAWKGGYYSGANVLTF	TGTGCCTGGAAGGGGGGCTACTACTCTGGGGCCAACGTCCTGACTTTC
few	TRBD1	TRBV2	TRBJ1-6	CASKLSGGQSNSPLHF	TGTGCCAGCAAACTAAGTGGGGGACAGAGTAATTCACCCCTCCACTTT
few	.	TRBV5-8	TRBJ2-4	CASSLYRSPEYF	TGTGCCAGCAGCTTGTACAGGTCACCGGAGTACTTC
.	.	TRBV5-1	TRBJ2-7	CASSPRGEGNEQYF	TGCGCCAGCAGCCCCAGGGGGGAAGGGAACGAGCAGTACTTC
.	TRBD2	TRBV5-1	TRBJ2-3	CASSVEGLAPSTDTQYF	TGCGCCAGCAGCGTGGAGGGACTAGCACCCTCCACAGATACGCAGTATTTT
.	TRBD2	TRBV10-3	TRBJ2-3	CAISESLAGVGDTQYF	TGTGCCATCAGTGAGTCGTTAGCGGGAGTAGGAGATACGCAGTATTTT
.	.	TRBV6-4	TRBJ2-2	CASSAEGEGTGELFF	TGTGCCAGCAGTGCGGAGGGCGAAGGGACCGGGGAGCTGTTTTTT
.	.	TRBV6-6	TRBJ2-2	CALRDSNTGELFF	TGTGCCTTACGGGACTCCAACACCGGGGAGCTGTTTTTT
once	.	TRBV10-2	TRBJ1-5	CASSDGRLHQPQHF	TGCGCCAGCAGTGACGGCAGGCTCCATCAGCCCCAGCATTTT
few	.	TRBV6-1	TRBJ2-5	CASSPSLERETQYF	TGTGCCAGCAGTCCCTCCCTGGAGAGGGAGACCCAGTACTTC
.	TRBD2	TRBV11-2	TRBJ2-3	CASTKLAGAADTQYF	TGTGCCAGCACTAAGCTAGCGGGAGCAGCAGATACGCAGTATTTT